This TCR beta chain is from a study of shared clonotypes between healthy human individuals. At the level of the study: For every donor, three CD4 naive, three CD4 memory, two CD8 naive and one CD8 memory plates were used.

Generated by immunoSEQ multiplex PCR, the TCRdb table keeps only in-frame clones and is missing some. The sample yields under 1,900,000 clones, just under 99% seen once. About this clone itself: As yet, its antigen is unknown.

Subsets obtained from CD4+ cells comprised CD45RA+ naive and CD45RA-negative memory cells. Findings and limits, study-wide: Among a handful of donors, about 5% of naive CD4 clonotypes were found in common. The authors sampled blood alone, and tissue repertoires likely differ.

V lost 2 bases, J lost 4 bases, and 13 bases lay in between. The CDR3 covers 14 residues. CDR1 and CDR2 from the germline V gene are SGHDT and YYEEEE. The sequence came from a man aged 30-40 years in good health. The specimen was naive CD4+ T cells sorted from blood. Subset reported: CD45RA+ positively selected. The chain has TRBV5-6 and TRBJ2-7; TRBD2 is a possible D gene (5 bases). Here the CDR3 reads CASSFISVGYEQYF. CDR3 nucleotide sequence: TGTGCCAGCAGCTTTATTAGCGTGGGTTACGAGCAGTACTTC.